Detailed here is one T cell receptor (beta chain). Antigen specificity is unknown. The source of the sample is a study of CD8+CD57+ T cells in acquired aplastic anemia. Study summary: Quantities of DNA derived from sorted CD4+ and CD8+ cells averaged around 3 ug. Study-level points and caveats: Between patients and controls, over 25 CD8+ CDR3 sequences were found in common.

V was cut by 4 bases and J by 5 bases, with 14 bases left in between. CDR1 is ENHRY, CDR2 SYGVKD, per germline. CDR3 length equals 14 residues. The study profiled TCR beta VDJ and CDR3 using genomic DNA as template. One entry per CDR3 protein results from TCRdb running MiXCR on the reads. The sample contains 200,000 to 250,000 distinct CDR3 sequences, around 63% of which appear only once. Material for sequencing was sorted CD4+, CD8+, or CD8+CD57+ T cells (not recorded which) from PBMCs. The chain combines TRBV10-3 with TRBJ1-1; TRBD1 might be the D (6 bases). This receptor was obtained from a human donor in good health. The CDR3 coding sequence is TGTGCCATCAGTGCAGGGGTTTCGGTAACTGAAGCTTTCTTT. This codes for CAISAGVSVTEAFF.